This TCR beta chain originates from a study of CD8 T cells in Susac syndrome. RNA totalling about 0.5 to 1 ug underwent reverse transcription with random hexamers. TCRdb fed the immunoSEQ multiplex PCR reads into MiXCR, producing one record per CDR3 protein. In the table there are just under 150,000 distinct CDR3 sequences, around 94% of which are singletons. CDR1 is LNHDA and CDR2 is SQIVND in the germline V gene (reference sequence). The CDR3 runs to 16 residues. V lost 7 bases, J lost 4 bases, and 19 bases lay in between. Sequenced sample: CD4+ T cells from PBMCs. The gene calls are TRBV19 and TRBJ2-2; the D call may be TRBD1 or TRBD2 (6 bases each). The receptor was derived from a human donor in good health. The CDR3 spells CASTGGTTRFTGELFF. DNA of the CDR3: TGTGCCAGTACGGGCGGGACAACCCGCTTCACCGGGGAGCTGTTTTTT.